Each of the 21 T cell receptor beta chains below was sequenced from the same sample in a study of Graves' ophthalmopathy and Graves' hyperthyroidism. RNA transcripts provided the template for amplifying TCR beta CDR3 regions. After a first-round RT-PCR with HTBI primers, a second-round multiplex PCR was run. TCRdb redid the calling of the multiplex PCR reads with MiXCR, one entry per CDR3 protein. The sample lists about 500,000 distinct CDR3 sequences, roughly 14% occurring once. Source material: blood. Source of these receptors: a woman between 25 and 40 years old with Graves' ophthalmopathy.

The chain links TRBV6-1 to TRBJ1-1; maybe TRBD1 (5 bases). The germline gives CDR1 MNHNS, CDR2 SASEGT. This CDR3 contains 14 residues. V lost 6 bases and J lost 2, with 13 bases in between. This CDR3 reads CASRRRQLNTEAFF. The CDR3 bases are TGTGCCAGCAGGCGACGACAGCTCAACACTGAAGCTTTCTTT.

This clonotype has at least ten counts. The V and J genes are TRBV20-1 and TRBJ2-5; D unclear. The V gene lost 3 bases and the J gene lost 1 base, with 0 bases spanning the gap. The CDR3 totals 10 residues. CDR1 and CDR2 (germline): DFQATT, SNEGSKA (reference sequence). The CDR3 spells CSASQETQYF. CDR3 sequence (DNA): TGCAGTGCTAGCCAAGAGACCCAGTACTTC.

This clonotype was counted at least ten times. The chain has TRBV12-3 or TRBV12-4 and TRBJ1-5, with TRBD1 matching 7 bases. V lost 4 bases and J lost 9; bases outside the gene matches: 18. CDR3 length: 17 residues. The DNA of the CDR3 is TGTGCCAGCAGTTCCCGACAGGGAATGAGAGCCCTATGGCCCCAGCATTTT. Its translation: CASSSRQGMRALWPQHF.

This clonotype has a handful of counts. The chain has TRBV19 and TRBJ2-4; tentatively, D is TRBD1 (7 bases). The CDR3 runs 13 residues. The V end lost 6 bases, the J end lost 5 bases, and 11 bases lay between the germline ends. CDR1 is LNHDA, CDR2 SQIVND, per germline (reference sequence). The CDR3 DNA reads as TGTGCCAGTAGGGAGGGGGCCCAAAACATTCAGTACTTC. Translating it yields CASREGAQNIQYF. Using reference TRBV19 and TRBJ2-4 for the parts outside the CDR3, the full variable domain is DGGITQSPKYLFRKEGQNVTLSCEQNLNHDAMYWYRQDPGQGLRLIYYSQIVNDFQKGDIAEGYSVSREKKESFPLTVTSAQKNPTAFYLCASREGAQNIQYFGAGTRLSVL.

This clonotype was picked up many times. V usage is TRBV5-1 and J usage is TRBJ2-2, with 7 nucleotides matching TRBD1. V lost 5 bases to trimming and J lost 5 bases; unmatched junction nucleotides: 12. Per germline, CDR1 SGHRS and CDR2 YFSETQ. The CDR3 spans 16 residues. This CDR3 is CASSPNRGLSTGELFF. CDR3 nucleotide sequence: TGCGCCAGCAGTCCGAACAGGGGTCTTTCTACCGGGGAGCTGTTTTTT.

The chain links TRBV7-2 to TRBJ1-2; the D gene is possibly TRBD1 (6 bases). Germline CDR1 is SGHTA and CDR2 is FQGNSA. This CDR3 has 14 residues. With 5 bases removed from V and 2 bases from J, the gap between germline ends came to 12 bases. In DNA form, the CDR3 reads TGTGCCAGCAGCATCAAGACAGGAAACTATGGCTACACCTTC. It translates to CASSIKTGNYGYTF.

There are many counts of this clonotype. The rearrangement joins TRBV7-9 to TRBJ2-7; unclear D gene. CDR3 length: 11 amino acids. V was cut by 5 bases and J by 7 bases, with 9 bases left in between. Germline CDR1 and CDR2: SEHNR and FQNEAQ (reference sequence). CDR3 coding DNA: TGTGCCAGCAGCCCTAGTGAAGAGCAGTACTTC. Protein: CASSPSEEQYF.

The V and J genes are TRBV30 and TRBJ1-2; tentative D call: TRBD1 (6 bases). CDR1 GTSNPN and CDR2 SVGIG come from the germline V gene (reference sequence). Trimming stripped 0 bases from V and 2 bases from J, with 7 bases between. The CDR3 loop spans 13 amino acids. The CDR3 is CAWSVGTNYGYTF. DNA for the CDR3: TGTGCCTGGAGTGTGGGGACAAACTATGGCTACACCTTC.

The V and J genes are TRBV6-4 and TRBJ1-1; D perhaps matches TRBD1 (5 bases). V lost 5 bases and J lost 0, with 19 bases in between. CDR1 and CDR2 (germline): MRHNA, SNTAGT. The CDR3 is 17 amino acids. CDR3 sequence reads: CASSRLPSGLMNTEAFF. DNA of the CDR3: TGTGCCAGCAGTCGGCTTCCATCGGGACTGATGAACACTGAAGCTTTCTTT.

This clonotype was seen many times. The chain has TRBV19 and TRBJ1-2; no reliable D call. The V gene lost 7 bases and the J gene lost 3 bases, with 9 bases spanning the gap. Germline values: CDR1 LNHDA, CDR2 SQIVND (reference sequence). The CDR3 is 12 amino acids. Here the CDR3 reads CASTSSDYGYTF. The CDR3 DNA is TGTGCCAGTACCTCATCCGACTATGGCTACACCTTC.

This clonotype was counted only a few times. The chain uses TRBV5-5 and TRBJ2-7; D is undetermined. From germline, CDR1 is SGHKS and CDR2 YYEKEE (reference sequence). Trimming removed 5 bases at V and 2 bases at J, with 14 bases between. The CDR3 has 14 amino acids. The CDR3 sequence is CASRPVGTAYEQYF. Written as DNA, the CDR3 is TGTGCCAGCAGGCCGGTAGGAACCGCCTACGAGCAGTACTTC.

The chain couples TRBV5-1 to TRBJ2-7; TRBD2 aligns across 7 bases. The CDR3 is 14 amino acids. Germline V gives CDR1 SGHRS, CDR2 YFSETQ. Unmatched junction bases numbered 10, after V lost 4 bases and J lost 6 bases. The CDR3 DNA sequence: TGCGCCAGCAGCCCCTTCAAGCGGGGAGGCGAGCAGTACTTC. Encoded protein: CASSPFKRGGEQYF.

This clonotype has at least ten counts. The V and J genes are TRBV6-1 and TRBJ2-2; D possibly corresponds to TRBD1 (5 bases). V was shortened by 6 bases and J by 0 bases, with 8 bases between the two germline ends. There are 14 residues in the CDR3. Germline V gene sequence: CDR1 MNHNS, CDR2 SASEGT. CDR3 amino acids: CASRGRANTGELFF. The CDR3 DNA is TGTGCCAGCAGAGGCAGGGCGAACACCGGGGAGCTGTTTTTT.

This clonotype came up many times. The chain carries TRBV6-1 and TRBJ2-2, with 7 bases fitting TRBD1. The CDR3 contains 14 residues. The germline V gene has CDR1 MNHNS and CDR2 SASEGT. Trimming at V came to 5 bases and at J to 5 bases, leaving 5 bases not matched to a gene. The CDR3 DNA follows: TGTGCCAGCAGTCTGGGACAGAGTACCGGGGAGCTGTTTTTT. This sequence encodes CASSLGQSTGELFF.

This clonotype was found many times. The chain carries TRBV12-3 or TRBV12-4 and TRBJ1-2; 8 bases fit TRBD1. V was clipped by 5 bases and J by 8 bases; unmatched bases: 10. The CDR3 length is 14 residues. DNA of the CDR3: TGTGCCAGCAGTGCCCCGGACAGGGTATGGGGCTACACCTTC. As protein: CASSAPDRVWGYTF.

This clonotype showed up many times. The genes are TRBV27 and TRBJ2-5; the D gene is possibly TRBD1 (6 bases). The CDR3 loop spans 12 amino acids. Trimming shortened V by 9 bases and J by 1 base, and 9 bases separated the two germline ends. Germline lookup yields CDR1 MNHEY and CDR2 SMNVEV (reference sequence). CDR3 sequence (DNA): TGTGCCAGGGGGGCTTTCCAAGAGACCCAGTACTTC. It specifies CARGAFQETQYF.

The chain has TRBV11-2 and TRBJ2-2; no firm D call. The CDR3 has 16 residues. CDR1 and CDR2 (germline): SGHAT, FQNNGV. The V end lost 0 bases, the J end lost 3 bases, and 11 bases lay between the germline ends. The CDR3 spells CASSLDRVLHTGELFF. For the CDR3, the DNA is TGTGCCAGCAGCTTAGACCGGGTCCTACACACCGGGGAGCTGTTTTTT.

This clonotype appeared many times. The CDR3 DNA sequence: TGTGCCAGCAGTTTGCAGGACGGCCTAGCCAAAAACATTCAGTACTTC. Its translation is CASSLQDGLAKNIQYF. This chain uses TRBV28 with TRBJ2-4, with D hard to call. With 3 bases removed from V and 0 bases from J, the gap between germline ends came to 12 bases. The CDR3 is made up of 16 amino acids. Germline CDR1 and CDR2: MDHEN and SYDVKM.

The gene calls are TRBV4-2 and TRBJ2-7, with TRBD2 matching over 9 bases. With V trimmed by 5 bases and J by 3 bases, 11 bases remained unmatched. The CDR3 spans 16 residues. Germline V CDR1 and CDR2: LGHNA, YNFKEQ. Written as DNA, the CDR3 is TGTGCCAGCAGCTACCTGCCTGCGGGGGGGCTCTACGAGCAGTACTTC. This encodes CASSYLPAGGLYEQYF.

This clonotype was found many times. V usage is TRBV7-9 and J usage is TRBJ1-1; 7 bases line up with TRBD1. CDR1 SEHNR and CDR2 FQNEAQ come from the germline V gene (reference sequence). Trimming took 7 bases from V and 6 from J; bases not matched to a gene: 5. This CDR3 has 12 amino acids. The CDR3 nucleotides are TGTGCCAGCACCAACGGACAGGCTGAAGCTTTCTTT. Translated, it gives CASTNGQAEAFF.

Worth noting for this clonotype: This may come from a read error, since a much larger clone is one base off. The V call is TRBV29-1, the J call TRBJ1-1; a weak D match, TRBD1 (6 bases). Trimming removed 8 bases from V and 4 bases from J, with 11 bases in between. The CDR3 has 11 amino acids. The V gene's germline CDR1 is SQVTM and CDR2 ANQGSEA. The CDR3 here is CSFRGITEAFF. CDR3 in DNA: TGCAGCTTTAGGGGGATCACTGAAGCTTTCTTT.